This TCR beta chain was recorded in a study of cytomegalovirus exposure and HLA in healthy donors. The ends lost 6 bases at V and 1 base at J; junction bases unmatched: 3. Looked up from germline, CDR1 is MDHEN and CDR2 is SYDVKM. This CDR3 contains 17 residues. About this clone itself: The antigen is not known.

This PCR relied on a set of 60 Vbeta primers and 13 Jbeta primers. Sequencing was performed with immunoSEQ multiplex PCR; in TCRdb, only in-frame clones are kept and a portion is missing. Among 120,000 or so clones listed, about four fifths were seen once. Findings and caveats of the study: Some V segments, including TRBV6-2 and TRBV6-3, were excluded as indistinguishable. A few chains tied to CMV proved CMV antigen-specific in vitro.

The rearrangement uses TRBV28 and TRBJ2-1; TRBD2 matches at 16 bases. Source material: PBMCs. This sequence was found in a woman in her forties in good health and CMV-seronegative. CDR3 in amino acids: CASRRGLAGGSYNEQFF. The CDR3 nucleotides read TGTGCCAGCAGGCGGGGACTAGCGGGAGGGTCCTACAATGAGCAGTTCTTC.